The clone carrying this TCR beta chain showed up many times. Its cognate antigen is unknown. This specimen comes from a study of T-cell reconstitution after alpha-beta-depleted transplantation in children. General observations from the study: In some patients, recipient T cells and intrathymic progenitors surviving conditioning explained high day-60 diversity. At the one-year point after transplant, T-cell counts and TCRbeta diversity were found to come mostly from T cells that had been newly produced. By about two months after transplant, alpha-beta T cells reportedly arose from several hundred graft clones that had expanded.

During its preparation, the TCRbeta library received unique molecular identifiers. MiXCR, applied by TCRdb to the PCR reads, yields one record per CDR3 protein. The sample records 500,000 to 600,000 distinct CDR3 sequences, 25% to 30% being singletons. The TCR originated in a boy under two years old with Wiskott-Aldrich syndrome, due to receive a stem cell transplant. The sequenced sample was PBMCs, obtained before TCRalphabeta/CD19-depleted stem cell transplant.

CDR3 amino acids: CASIEIWGSQPQHF. CDR3 sequence (DNA): TGTGCCAGCATTGAGATTTGGGGAAGCCAGCCCCAGCATTTT. The V and J genes are TRBV6-5 and TRBJ1-5; no reliable D call. Trimming took 7 bases from V and 7 from J, leaving 17 bases between them. The CDR3 has 14 amino acids. CDR1 and CDR2 (germline): MNHEY, SVGAGI.